The source of this T cell receptor beta chain is a study of identical twins. TCRdb fed the 5' RACE reads into MiXCR, producing one record per CDR3 protein. This table has approximately 150,000 distinct CDR3 sequences, approximately 3.5% appearing once. Study-wide results and caveats: In monozygotic twins, models underestimated the sharing of out-of-frame TCR alpha.

V lost 5 bases and J lost 1, with 19 bases in between. In germline, CDR1 is MDHEN, CDR2 SYDVKM. This CDR3 region has 17 residues. There are many counts of this clonotype. Antigen unknown. Material: memory T cells sorted from blood. The genes are TRBV28 and TRBJ2-3; either TRBD1 or TRBD2 may supply D (5 bases each). The clonotype comes from a man between 18 and 29 years old in good health. Here the CDR3 DNA reads TGTGCCAGCAGTCCTCTCATTCCGGGACCCCGCACAGATACGCAGTATTTT. This codes for CASSPLIPGPRTDTQYF. The full variable domain, in which reference TRBV28 and TRBJ2-3 provide the parts outside the CDR3, is DVKVTQSSRYLVKRTGEKVFLECVQDMDHENMFWYRQDPGLGLRLIYFSYDVKMKEKGDIPEGYSVSREKKERFSLILESASTNQTSMYLCASSPLIPGPRTDTQYFGPGTRLTVL.